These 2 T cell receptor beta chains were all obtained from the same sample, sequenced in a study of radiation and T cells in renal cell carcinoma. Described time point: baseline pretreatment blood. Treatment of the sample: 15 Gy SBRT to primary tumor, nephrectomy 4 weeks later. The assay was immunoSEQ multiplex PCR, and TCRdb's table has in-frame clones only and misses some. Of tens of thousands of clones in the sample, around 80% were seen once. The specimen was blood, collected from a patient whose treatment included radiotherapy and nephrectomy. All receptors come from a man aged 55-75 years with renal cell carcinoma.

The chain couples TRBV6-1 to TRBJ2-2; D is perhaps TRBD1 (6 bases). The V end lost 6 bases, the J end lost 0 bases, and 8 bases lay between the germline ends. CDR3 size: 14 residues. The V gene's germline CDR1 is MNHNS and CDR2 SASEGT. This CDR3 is CASRGGPNTGELFF. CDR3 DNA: TGTGCCAGCAGAGGGGGACCGAACACCGGGGAGCTGTTTTTT.

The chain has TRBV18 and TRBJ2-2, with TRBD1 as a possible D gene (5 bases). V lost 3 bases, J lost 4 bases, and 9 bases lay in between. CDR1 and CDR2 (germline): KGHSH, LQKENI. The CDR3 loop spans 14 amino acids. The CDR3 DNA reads TGTGCCAGCTCACCCCAGGGAACCACCGGGGAGCTGTTTTTT. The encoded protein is CASSPQGTTGELFF.